The clone carrying this T cell receptor (beta chain) turned up a few times. Its specificity is unknown. This record comes from a study of T-cell memory formation after mild COVID-19. Study details: The study found TCR clusters largely donor specific. Study-level findings and limits: CD4+ bias marked clones expanding day 15 to 37, unlike balanced contracting clones. Chiefly within CM and EM were the contracting CD4+ clones; CD8+ ones were within EMRA.

J lost 1 base, V lost 0 bases, and 5 bases had no gene match. Germline V gene sequence: CDR1 DFQATT, CDR2 SNEGSKA (reference sequence). The CDR3 has 17 amino acids. MiXCR, applied by TCRdb to the 5' RACE reads, yields one record per CDR3 protein. The sample holds approximately 350,000 distinct CDR3 sequences, around 27% seen once. V is TRBV20-1 and J is TRBJ2-3; 12 nucleotides match TRBD2. Sequenced sample: PBMCs or a T cell subset sorted from them (not recorded which). The sequence derives from an adult woman who had mild COVID-19 (a few samples of this study predate the infection). Cell type and time point are not known. The CDR3 reads CSARDYRLAGGTDTQYF. In nucleotides, the CDR3 is TGCAGTGCTAGAGATTATAGACTAGCGGGGGGCACAGATACGCAGTATTTT.